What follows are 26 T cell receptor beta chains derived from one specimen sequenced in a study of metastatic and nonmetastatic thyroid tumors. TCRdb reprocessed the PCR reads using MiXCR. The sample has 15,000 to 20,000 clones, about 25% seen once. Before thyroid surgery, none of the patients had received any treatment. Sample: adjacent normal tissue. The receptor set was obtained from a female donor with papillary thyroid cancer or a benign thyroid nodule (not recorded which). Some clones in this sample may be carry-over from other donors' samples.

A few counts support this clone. CDR3 DNA: TGTGCCAGCAGTTTAGGGACTGAAGCTTTCTTT. This sequence encodes CASSLGTEAFF. V is TRBV28 and J is TRBJ1-1; no definite D call. Trimming removed 2 bases at V and 5 bases at J, with 3 bases between. CDR1 MDHEN and CDR2 SYDVKM come from the germline V gene. CDR3 length: 11 residues.

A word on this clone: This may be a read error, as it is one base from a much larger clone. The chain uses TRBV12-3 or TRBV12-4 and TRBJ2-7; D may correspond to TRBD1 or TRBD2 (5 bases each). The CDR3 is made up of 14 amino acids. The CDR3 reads CAISGTGRLIEQYF. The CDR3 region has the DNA TGTGCCATCAGTGGGACGGGAAGGCTTATCGAGCAGTACTTC.

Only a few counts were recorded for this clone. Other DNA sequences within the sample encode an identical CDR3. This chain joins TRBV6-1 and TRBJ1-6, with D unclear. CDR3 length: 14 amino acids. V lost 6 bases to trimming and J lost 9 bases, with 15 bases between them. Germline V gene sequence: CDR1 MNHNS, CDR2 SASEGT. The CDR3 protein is CASRDGGKTSPLHF. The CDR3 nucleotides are TGTGCCAGCAGGGACGGAGGGAAGACTTCACCCCTCCACTTT.

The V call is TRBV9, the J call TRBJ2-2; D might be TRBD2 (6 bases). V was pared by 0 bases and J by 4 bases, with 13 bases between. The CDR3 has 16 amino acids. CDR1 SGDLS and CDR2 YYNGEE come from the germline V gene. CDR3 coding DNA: TGTGCCAGCAGCGTAGTCCCCCTAGCGAGCACCGGGGAGCTGTTTTTT. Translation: CASSVVPLASTGELFF.

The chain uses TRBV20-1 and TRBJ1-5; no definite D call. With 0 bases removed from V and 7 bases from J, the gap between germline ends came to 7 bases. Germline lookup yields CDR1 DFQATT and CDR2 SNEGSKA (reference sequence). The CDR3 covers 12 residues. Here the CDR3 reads CSARDPGQPQHF. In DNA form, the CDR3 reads TGCAGTGCTAGAGATCCTGGCCAGCCCCAGCATTTT.

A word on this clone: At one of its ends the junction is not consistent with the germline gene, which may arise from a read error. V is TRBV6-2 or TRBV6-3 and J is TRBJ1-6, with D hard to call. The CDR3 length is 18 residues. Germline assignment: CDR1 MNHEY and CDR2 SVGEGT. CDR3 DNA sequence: TGTGCCAGCAGCCTTCCCGGTCGCCTTGTACACAATAATTCACCCATCCACTTT. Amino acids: CASSLPGRLVHNNSPIHF.

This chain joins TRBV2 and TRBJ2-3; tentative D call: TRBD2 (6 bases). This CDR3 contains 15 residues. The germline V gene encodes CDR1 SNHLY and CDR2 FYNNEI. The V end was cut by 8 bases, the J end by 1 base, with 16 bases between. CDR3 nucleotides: TGTGCCAGCCCTCTACTAGCAAGGGGCACAGATACGCAGTATTTT. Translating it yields CASPLLARGTDTQYF. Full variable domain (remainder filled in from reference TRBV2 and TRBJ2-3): EPEVTQTPSHQVTQMGQEVILRCVPISNHLYFYWYRQILGQKVEFLVSFYNNEISEKSEIFDDQFSVERPDGSNFTLKIRSTKLEDSAMYFCASPLLARGTDTQYFGPGTRLTVL.

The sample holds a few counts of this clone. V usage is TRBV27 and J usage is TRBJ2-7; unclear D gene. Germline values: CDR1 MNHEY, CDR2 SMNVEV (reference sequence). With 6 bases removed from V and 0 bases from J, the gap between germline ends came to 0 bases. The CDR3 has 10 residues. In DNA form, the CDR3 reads TGTGCCAGCAGCTCCTACGAGCAGTACTTC. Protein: CASSSYEQYF.

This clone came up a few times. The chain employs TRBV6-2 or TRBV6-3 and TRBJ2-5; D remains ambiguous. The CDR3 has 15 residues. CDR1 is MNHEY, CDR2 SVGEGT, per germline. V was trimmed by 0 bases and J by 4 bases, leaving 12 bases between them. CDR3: CASSYSSGPRETQYF. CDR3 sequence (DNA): TGTGCCAGCAGTTACTCGTCCGGGCCTCGAGAGACCCAGTACTTC.

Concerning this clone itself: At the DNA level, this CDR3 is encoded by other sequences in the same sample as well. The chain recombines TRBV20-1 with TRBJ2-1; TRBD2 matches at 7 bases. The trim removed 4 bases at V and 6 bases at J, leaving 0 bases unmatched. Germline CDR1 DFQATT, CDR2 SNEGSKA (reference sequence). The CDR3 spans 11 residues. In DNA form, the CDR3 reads TGCAGTGCTAAGCGGGGCAATGAGCAGTTCTTC. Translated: CSAKRGNEQFF.

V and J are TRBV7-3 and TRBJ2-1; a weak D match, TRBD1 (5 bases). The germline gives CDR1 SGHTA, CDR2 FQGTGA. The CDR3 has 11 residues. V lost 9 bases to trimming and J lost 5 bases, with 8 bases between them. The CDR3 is CASGANNEQFF. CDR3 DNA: TGTGCCAGTGGGGCTAACAATGAGCAGTTCTTC.

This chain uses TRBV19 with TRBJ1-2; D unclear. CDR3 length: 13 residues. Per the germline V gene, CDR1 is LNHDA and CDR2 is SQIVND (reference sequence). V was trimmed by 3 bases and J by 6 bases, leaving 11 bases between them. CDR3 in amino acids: CASSMGWTDGYTF. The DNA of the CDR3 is TGTGCCAGTAGTATGGGGTGGACGGATGGCTACACCTTC.

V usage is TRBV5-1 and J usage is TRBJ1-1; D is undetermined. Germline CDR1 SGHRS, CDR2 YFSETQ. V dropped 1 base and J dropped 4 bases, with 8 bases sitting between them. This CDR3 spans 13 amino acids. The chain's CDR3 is CASSLLGSTEAFF. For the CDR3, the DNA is TGCGCCAGCAGCTTGCTAGGGAGCACTGAAGCTTTCTTT.

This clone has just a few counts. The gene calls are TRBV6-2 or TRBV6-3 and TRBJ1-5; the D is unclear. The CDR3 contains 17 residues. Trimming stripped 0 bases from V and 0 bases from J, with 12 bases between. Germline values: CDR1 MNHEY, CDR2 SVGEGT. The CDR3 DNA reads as TGTGCCAGCAGTTACTCGCACAGTTTCAATAGCAATCAGCCCCAGCATTTT. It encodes CASSYSHSFNSNQPQHF.

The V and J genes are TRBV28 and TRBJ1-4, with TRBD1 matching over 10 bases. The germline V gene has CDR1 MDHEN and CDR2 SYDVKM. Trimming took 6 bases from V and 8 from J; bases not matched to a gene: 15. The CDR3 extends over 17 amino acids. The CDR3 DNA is TGTGCCAGCAGCTCACCTAGACAGGGGGCTGTGAAGGAAAAACTGTTTTTT. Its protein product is CASSSPRQGAVKEKLFF.

This CDR3 reads CASSSTQGLHNEKLFF. The CDR3 nucleotides are TGTGCCAGCAGCAGCACTCAGGGGCTTCATAATGAAAAACTGTTTTTT. V usage is TRBV13 and J usage is TRBJ1-4; possible D gene TRBD1, 6 bases. Trimming removed 5 bases from V and 4 bases from J, with 17 bases in between. Germline V gives CDR1 PRHDT, CDR2 FYEKMQ (reference sequence). CDR3 length: 16 residues.

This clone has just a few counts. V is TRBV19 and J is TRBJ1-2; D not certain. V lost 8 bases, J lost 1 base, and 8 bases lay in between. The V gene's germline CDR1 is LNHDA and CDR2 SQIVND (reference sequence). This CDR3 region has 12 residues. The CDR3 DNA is TGTGCCAGTGGGTGGAATAACTATGGCTACACCTTC. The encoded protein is CASGWNNYGYTF.

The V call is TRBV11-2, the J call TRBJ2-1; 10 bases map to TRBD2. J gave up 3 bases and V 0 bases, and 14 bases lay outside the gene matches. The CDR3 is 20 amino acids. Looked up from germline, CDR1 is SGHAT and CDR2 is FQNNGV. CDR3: CASSLDFRLAGAYFYNEQFF. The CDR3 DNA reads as TGTGCCAGCAGCTTAGATTTTCGGCTAGCGGGAGCGTATTTCTACAATGAGCAGTTCTTC.

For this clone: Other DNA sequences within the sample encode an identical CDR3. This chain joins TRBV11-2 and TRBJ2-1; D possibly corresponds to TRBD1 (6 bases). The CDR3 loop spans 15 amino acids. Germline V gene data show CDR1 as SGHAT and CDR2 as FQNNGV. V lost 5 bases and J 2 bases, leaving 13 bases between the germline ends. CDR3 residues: CASSNRVGTYNEQFF. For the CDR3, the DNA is TGTGCCAGCAGCAACAGGGTCGGGACCTACAATGAGCAGTTCTTC.

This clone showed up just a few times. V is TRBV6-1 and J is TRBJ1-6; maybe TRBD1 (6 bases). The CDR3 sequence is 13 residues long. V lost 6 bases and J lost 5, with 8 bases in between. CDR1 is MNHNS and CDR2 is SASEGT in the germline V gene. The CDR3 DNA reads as TGTGCCAGCAGGTGGGACAATAATTCACCCCTCCACTTT. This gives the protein CASRWDNNSPLHF.

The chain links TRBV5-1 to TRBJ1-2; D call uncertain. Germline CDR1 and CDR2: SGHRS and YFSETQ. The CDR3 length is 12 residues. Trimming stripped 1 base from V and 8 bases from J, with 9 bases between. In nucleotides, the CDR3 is TGCGCCAGCAGCTTGCCGGACGGCGGCTACACCTTC. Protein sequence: CASSLPDGGYTF. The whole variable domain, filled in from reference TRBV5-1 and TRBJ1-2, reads KAGVTQTPRYLIKTRGQQVTLSCSPISGHRSVSWYQQTPGQGLQFLFEYFSETQRNKGNFPGRFSGRQFSNSRSEMNVSTLELGDSALYLCASSLPDGGYTFGSGTRLTVV.

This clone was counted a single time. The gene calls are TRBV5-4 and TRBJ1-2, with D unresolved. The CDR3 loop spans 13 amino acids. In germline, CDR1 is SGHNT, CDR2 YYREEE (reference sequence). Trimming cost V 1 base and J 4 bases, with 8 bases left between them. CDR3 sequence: CASSLMGSYGYTF. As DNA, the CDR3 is TGTGCCAGCAGCTTGATGGGGAGCTATGGCTACACCTTC.

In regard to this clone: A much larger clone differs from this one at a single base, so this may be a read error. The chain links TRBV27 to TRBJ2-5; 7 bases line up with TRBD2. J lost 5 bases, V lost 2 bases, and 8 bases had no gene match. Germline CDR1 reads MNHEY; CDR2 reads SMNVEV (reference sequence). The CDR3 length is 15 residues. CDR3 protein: CASSLDGGSWETQYF. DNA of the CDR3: TGTGCCAGCAGTTTAGACGGCGGGAGCTGGGAGACCCAGTACTTC.

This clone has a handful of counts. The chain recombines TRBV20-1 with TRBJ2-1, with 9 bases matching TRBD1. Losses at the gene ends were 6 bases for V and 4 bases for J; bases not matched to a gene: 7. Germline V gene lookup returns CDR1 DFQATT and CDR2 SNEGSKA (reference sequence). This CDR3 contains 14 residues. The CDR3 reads CSAPSGTGYNEQFF. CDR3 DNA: TGCAGTGCCCCCAGCGGGACAGGGTACAATGAGCAGTTCTTC.

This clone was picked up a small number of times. CDR3 coding DNA: TGCAGTGCTAGAGATTATAGCGGGAGCTCCTACGAGCAGTACTTC. It codes for CSARDYSGSSYEQYF. J is TRBJ2-7 and V is TRBV20-1; 9 nucleotides match TRBD2. Germline CDR1 and CDR2: DFQATT and SNEGSKA (reference sequence). CDR3 length: 15 amino acids. V shed 0 bases, J shed 0 bases, and the junction held 3 bases outside the gene matches.

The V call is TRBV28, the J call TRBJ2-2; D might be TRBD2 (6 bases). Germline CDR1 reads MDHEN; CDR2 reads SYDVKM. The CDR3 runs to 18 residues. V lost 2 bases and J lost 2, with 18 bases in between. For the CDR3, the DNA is TGTGCCAGCAGTTTAGGATGGGAGGACTACCTAAACACCGGGGAGCTGTTTTTT. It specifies CASSLGWEDYLNTGELFF. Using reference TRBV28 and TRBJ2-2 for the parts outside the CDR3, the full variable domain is DVKVTQSSRYLVKRTGEKVFLECVQDMDHENMFWYRQDPGLGLRLIYFSYDVKMKEKGDIPEGYSVSREKKERFSLILESASTNQTSMYLCASSLGWEDYLNTGELFFGEGSRLTVL.